A single sample gave rise to the 27 T cell receptor beta chains below, sequenced in a study of blood T cell repertoires in COVID-19. Only in-frame clones appear in the TCRdb table, and some are missing; sequencing was by immunoSEQ multiplex PCR. Of some 150,000 clones in the sample, around 83% were seen once. The specimen was peripheral blood. The receptors stem from a human donor with acute or convalescent COVID-19. The donor label of this sample is uncertain.

The chain combines TRBV29-1 with TRBJ2-1; the D is unclear. Germline CDR1 and CDR2: SQVTM and ANQGSEA. V was cut by 5 bases and J by 2 bases, with 10 bases left in between. CDR3 length equals 13 residues. CDR3 residues: CSVLEATYNEQFF. The CDR3 nucleotides read TGCAGCGTTCTCGAGGCCACCTACAATGAGCAGTTCTTC.

The chain uses TRBV4-2 and TRBJ2-5; TRBD2 matches at 12 bases. The CDR3 length is 19 residues. Germline assignment: CDR1 LGHNA and CDR2 YNFKEQ. V was clipped by 1 base and J by 4 bases; unmatched bases: 13. CDR3 sequence reads: CASSQGRGLAGGPGETQYF. Written as DNA, the CDR3 is TGTGCCAGCAGCCAAGGCCGAGGGCTAGCGGGAGGGCCGGGAGAGACCCAGTACTTC.

The rearrangement uses TRBV2 and TRBJ1-6; 8 positions match TRBD1. The CDR3 runs to 15 residues. The germline CDR1 and CDR2 sequences are SNHLY and FYNNEI. Losses at the gene ends were 1 base for V and 9 bases for J; bases not matched to a gene: 5. This chain's CDR3 is CASSEDRGRISPLHF. The CDR3 DNA reads TGTGCCAGCAGTGAAGACAGGGGGAGGATTTCACCCCTCCACTTT.

The gene calls are TRBV20-1 and TRBJ1-6, with 8 bases lining up with TRBD1. CDR1 and CDR2 (germline): DFQATT, SNEGSKA (reference sequence). The CDR3 consists of 13 residues. J was trimmed by 10 bases and V by 3 bases; bases with no gene match: 5. CDR3 protein: CSASRTGPSPLHF. In DNA, the CDR3 is TGCAGTGCTAGTAGGACAGGGCCATCACCCCTCCACTTT.

This clone was counted only a few times. This chain links TRBV9 with TRBJ1-2, with 7 bases lining up with TRBD1. Germline V gene data show CDR1 as SGDLS and CDR2 as YYNGEE. Trimming cost V 0 bases and J 6 bases; bases outside gene matches: 5. The CDR3 has 14 residues. The CDR3: CASSVAEGADGYTF. Written as DNA, the CDR3 is TGTGCCAGCAGCGTAGCGGAGGGGGCGGATGGCTACACCTTC.

In regard to this clone: At one end the junction does not follow the germline gene, possibly because of a read error. The chain joins TRBV7-7 to TRBJ2-5; TRBD2 matches 11 bases. The CDR3 consists of 16 residues. Germline V gene data show CDR1 as SSHAT and CDR2 as FNYEAQ (reference sequence). CDR3 in DNA: TGTGCTAGCAGCCTAGCGGGGGGAGGCGGGCAAGAGACCCAGTACTTC. It is translated as CASSLAGGGGQETQYF.

V and J are TRBV7-3 and TRBJ1-1, with D hard to call. Germline loops: CDR1 SGHTA, CDR2 FQGTGA. V gave up 2 bases and J gave up 7 bases, with 11 bases separating them. The CDR3 runs 13 residues. CDR3 sequence (DNA): TGTGCCAGCAGCTTAGTGAGCTCGAGTGAAGCTTTCTTT. This gives the protein CASSLVSSSEAFF.

The rearrangement links TRBV5-1 to TRBJ2-1; D possibly corresponds to TRBD2 (6 bases). Germline CDR1 and CDR2: SGHRS and YFSETQ. This CDR3 is 15 amino acids long. Trimming removed 0 bases at V and 3 bases at J, with 10 bases between. This chain's CDR3 is CASSLAGAGYNEQFF. Written as DNA, the CDR3 is TGCGCCAGCAGCTTGGCGGGAGCTGGCTACAATGAGCAGTTCTTC.

The J gene is TRBJ1-2, the V gene TRBV16; D is ambiguous. The CDR3 covers 14 residues. V was shortened by 1 base and J by 3 bases, with 9 bases between the two germline ends. Per the germline V gene, CDR1 is KGHSY and CDR2 is FQNENV. CDR3 bases: TGTGCCAGCAGCCAATTTGCTAGTTACTATGGCTACACCTTC. Translation gives CASSQFASYYGYTF.

J is TRBJ1-2 and V is TRBV4-3; a weak D match, TRBD1 (5 bases). V was shortened by 0 bases and J by 2 bases, with 13 bases between the two germline ends. Germline V lookup: CDR1 LGHNA, CDR2 YSLEER. The CDR3 consists of 16 residues. The CDR3 loop reads CASSQDKGPWNYGYTF. The CDR3, as DNA: TGCGCCAGCAGCCAAGACAAGGGGCCTTGGAACTATGGCTACACCTTC.

The genes are TRBV27 and TRBJ1-6; 7 nucleotides align to TRBD1. CDR3 size: 15 residues. Per germline, CDR1 MNHEY and CDR2 SMNVEV (reference sequence). V lost 4 bases, J lost 6 bases, and 6 bases stayed unmatched. CDR3 coding DNA: TGTGCCAGCAGTTGGGACAGCACATTTAATTCACCCCTCCACTTT. Amino acid sequence: CASSWDSTFNSPLHF.

The CDR3, as DNA: TGTGCCAGTAGGCCGCGAATAACAGGGGTGAGCAATCAGCCCCAGCATTTT. Translating gives CASRPRITGVSNQPQHF. V gene TRBV19 combines with J gene TRBJ1-5, with 7 bases that match TRBD1. Germline trimming cut 6 bases from V and 1 base from J; bases unmatched to any gene: 12. Germline V gene data show CDR1 as LNHDA and CDR2 as SQIVND (reference sequence). CDR3 length: 17 amino acids.

The gene calls are TRBV7-9 and TRBJ2-5; 8 bases match TRBD2. This CDR3 has 15 amino acids. Looked up from germline, CDR1 is SEHNR and CDR2 is FQNEAQ (reference sequence). J lost 5 bases, V lost 1 base, and 6 bases had no gene match. The CDR3 DNA follows: TGTGCCAGCAGCTTAGGAGCGGGAGTCAGGGAGACCCAGTACTTC. Its protein is CASSLGAGVRETQYF.

This clone was seen only once. The CDR3 spells CASSDGTGGSETQYF. For the CDR3, the DNA is TGCGCCAGCAGCGACGGGACAGGGGGTTCGGAGACCCAGTACTTC. The chain has TRBV5-1 and TRBJ2-5; 11 positions match TRBD1. The CDR3 covers 15 residues. The germline gives CDR1 SGHRS, CDR2 YFSETQ. With 4 bases clipped from V and 5 bases from J, the junction kept 7 bases outside the gene matches.

This rearrangement joins TRBV5-1 to TRBJ2-3; no clear D. The germline V gene has CDR1 SGHRS and CDR2 YFSETQ. The CDR3 has 14 amino acids. The V end lost 1 base, the J end lost 4 bases, and 10 bases lay between the germline ends. For the CDR3, the DNA is TGCGCCAGCAGCTTGTTCTCGGGTTCAGATACGCAGTATTTT. As protein: CASSLFSGSDTQYF.

CDR3 loop: CASSPLGTELTDTQYF. CDR3 in DNA: TGTGCCAGCTCACCACTTGGGACAGAGCTCACAGATACGCAGTATTTT. The V gene is TRBV18, the J gene TRBJ2-3; 7 nucleotides line up with TRBD1. This CDR3 is 16 amino acids long. The V and J ends lost 1 base and 2 bases, in that order; junction bases with no gene match: 6. Germline CDR1 is KGHSH and CDR2 is LQKENI.

The rearrangement uses TRBV2 and TRBJ2-6, with D possibly TRBD1 on 5 matching bases. The germline V and J ends were trimmed by 11 bases and 0 bases, with 14 bases remaining between them. CDR3 length: 15 amino acids. Per germline, CDR1 SNHLY and CDR2 FYNNEI. The CDR3 bases are TGTGCCGGTGATCAGGGAAACTCTGGGGCCAACGTCCTGACTTTC. Translation gives CAGDQGNSGANVLTF.

This clone was recorded a few times. The chain carries TRBV11-2 and TRBJ2-5; maybe TRBD2 (5 bases). Trimming cost V 6 bases and J 3 bases, with 11 bases left between them. Per the germline V gene, CDR1 is SGHAT and CDR2 is FQNNGV. The CDR3 loop spans 13 amino acids. The CDR3 DNA sequence: TGTGCCAGCAGGAATTTCGGGGAAGAGACCCAGTACTTC. Translated, it gives CASRNFGEETQYF.

The chain is built from TRBV10-3 and TRBJ1-2; the match to TRBD1 covers 7 bases. V was clipped by 10 bases and J by 4 bases; unmatched bases: 3. This CDR3 contains 11 residues. Germline CDR1 is ENHRY and CDR2 is SYGVKD. CDR3 coding DNA: TGTGCCACAACAGGGGCCTATGGCTACACCTTC. Its protein is CATTGAYGYTF.

The J gene is TRBJ1-1, the V gene TRBV5-6; unclear D gene. The ends were cut back, 1 base at V and 5 bases at J, with 6 bases in the middle. Looked up from germline, CDR1 is SGHDT and CDR2 is YYEEEE. The CDR3 consists of 12 residues. Here the CDR3 reads CASSLISTEAFF. In DNA, the CDR3 is TGTGCCAGCAGCTTGATTAGTACTGAAGCTTTCTTT.

This chain connects TRBV7-8 to TRBJ2-6, with D tentatively TRBD1 (5 bases). The CDR3 extends over 18 amino acids. CDR1 and CDR2 (germline): SGHVS, FQNEAQ. Deletions cut 1 base from V and 0 bases from J, with 13 bases between. The CDR3 DNA sequence: TGTGCCAGCAGCTTAGGGGGCGTTGGTATCTCTGGGGCCAACGTCCTGACTTTC. Its protein is CASSLGGVGISGANVLTF. Filled out from reference TRBV7-8 and TRBJ2-6, the complete variable domain reads GAGVSQSPRYKVAKRGQDVALRCDPISGHVSLFWYQQALGQGPEFLTYFQNEAQLDKSGLPSDRFFAERPEGSVSTLKIQRTQQEDSAVYLCASSLGGVGISGANVLTFGAGSRLTVL.

The gene calls are TRBV12-3 or TRBV12-4 and TRBJ2-3; D perhaps matches TRBD1 (5 bases). Trimming shortened V by 3 bases and J by 3 bases, and 7 bases separated the two germline ends. This CDR3 region has 13 residues. The CDR3 region is CASSLTDTDTQYF. The CDR3 DNA reads TGTGCCAGCAGTTTGACAGATACAGATACGCAGTATTTT.

The V gene is TRBV5-6, the J gene TRBJ2-7, with a possible D match to TRBD1 (6 bases). V shed 4 bases and J shed 3 bases, with 17 bases lying between them. CDR1 is SGHDT and CDR2 is YYEEEE in the germline V gene. The CDR3 runs 15 residues. For the CDR3, the DNA is TGTGCCAGCAGCCGCCGAGGGGGACACAGCTACGAGCAGTACGTC. It is translated as CASSRRGGHSYEQYV.

This clone turned up a few times. The chain is built from TRBV7-8 and TRBJ1-5; D is possibly TRBD1 (6 bases). Germline loops: CDR1 SGHVS, CDR2 FQNEAQ. The V gene lost 9 bases and the J gene lost 3 bases, with 15 bases spanning the gap. The CDR3 is 14 amino acids. Here the CDR3 DNA reads TGTGCCAGTTCGACAGGCTTCCTCAATCAGCCCCAGCATTTT. The encoded protein is CASSTGFLNQPQHF. Supplemented by reference TRBV7-8 and TRBJ1-5, the full variable domain reads GAGVSQSPRYKVAKRGQDVALRCDPISGHVSLFWYQQALGQGPEFLTYFQNEAQLDKSGLPSDRFFAERPEGSVSTLKIQRTQQEDSAVYLCASSTGFLNQPQHFGDGTRLSIL.

This chain links TRBV18 with TRBJ2-2; D is perhaps TRBD2 (6 bases). Germline V lookup: CDR1 KGHSH, CDR2 LQKENI. V lost 2 bases to trimming and J lost 6 bases, with 16 bases between them. CDR3 length equals 16 residues. The CDR3 nucleotides read TGTGCCAGCTCACCAAGGACTAATGAGATTGCCGGGGAGCTGTTTTTT. This sequence encodes CASSPRTNEIAGELFF.

The chain joins TRBV5-4 to TRBJ2-1; TRBD2 matches at 13 bases. The J segment lost 5 bases and the V segment lost 4 bases, leaving 6 bases of the junction unmatched. Looked up from germline, CDR1 is SGHNT and CDR2 is YYREEE (reference sequence). The CDR3 runs to 16 residues. Here the CDR3 DNA reads TGTGCCAGCAGCCTCCCCGGGACTAGCGGGAACAATGAGCAGTTCTTC. Encoded protein: CASSLPGTSGNNEQFF.

The chain recombines TRBV3-1 (or the pseudogene TRBV3-2) with TRBJ2-2, with 7 bases aligning to TRBD2. V gave up 7 bases and J gave up 5 bases; unmatched junction bases: 7. This CDR3 contains 14 residues. Germline V CDR1 and CDR2: LGHDT, YNNKEL (reference sequence). The CDR3 spells CASKAGEYTGELFF. DNA of the CDR3: TGTGCCAGCAAGGCGGGAGAGTATACCGGGGAGCTGTTTTTT.